The rows below give T cell receptor beta chains drawn from one sample of a study of shared clonotypes between healthy human individuals. Measured with immunoSEQ multiplex PCR; TCRdb has only the in-frame clones, and not every one. The table includes 2 million to 2.5 million clones, less than 95% detected once. The sample comprised naive CD4+ T cells from PBMCs. These TCRs come from a man in his late teens or twenties in good health. Some clones in this sample may be carry-over from other donors' samples. Both conserved end residues are part of each CDR3. Each record gives: V gene, clone size, D gene, J gene, CDR3 protein, CDR3 DNA. The D gene is left open where the match is weak. For some rows the clone size is stated as once, few or many, or as a class when expanded; others skip it.

TRBV6-6	NA	NA	TRBJ2-2	CASSQSTGELFF	TGTGCCAGCAGTCAGAGCACCGGGGAGCTGTTTTTT
TRBV6-6	NA	NA	TRBJ1-1	CASRTRSQGLRTEAFF	TGTGCCAGCAGAACTCGATCACAGGGTTTAAGGACTGAAGCTTTCTTT
TRBV7-3	NA	NA	TRBJ2-1	CASSKPGSISYNEQFF	TGTGCCAGCAGCAAGCCGGGGTCCATCTCCTACAATGAGCAGTTCTTC
TRBV4-2	NA	NA	TRBJ2-5	CASSQGRPLGGETQYF	TGTGCCAGCAGCCAAGGACGTCCACTCGGAGGAGAGACCCAGTACTTC
TRBV28	NA	NA	TRBJ1-1	CASRTPLGGAMNTEAFF	TGTGCCAGCAGAACCCCCCTCGGGGGGGCAATGAACACTGAAGCTTTCTTT
TRBV5-1	once	NA	TRBJ2-3	CASSSAGGTDTQYF	TGCGCCAGCAGTTCGGCAGGGGGCACAGATACGCAGTATTTT
TRBV7-9	NA	NA	TRBJ2-6	CASSLAQRSGANVLTF	TGTGCCAGCAGCTTAGCGCAGCGCTCTGGGGCCAACGTCCTGACTTTC
TRBV5-1	NA	NA	TRBJ2-7	CASSLGTVGGRFHEQYF	TGCGCCAGCAGCTTGGGGACAGTCGGGGGGCGGTTCCACGAGCAGTACTTC
TRBV11-2	NA	NA	TRBJ2-5	CASSLLQLARETQYF	TGTGCCAGCAGCTTACTCCAGCTGGCTCGGGAGACCCAGTACTTC
TRBV4-2	NA	TRBD2	TRBJ2-7	CASSKSGNSYEQYF	TGTGCCAGCAGCAAAAGCGGGAACTCCTACGAGCAGTACTTC
TRBV7-3	NA	TRBD2	TRBJ2-3	CASSTSGGASTDTQYF	TGTGCCAGCAGCACTAGCGGAGGGGCTAGCACAGATACGCAGTATTTT
TRBV5-1	few	TRBD1	TRBJ1-3	CASSFTGVGNTIYF	TGCGCCAGCAGCTTCACAGGGGTCGGAAACACCATATATTTT
TRBV27	NA	NA	TRBJ2-2	CASSPGGSNGELFF	TGTGCCAGCAGTCCAGGAGGGTCGAACGGGGAGCTGTTTTTT
TRBV14	NA	TRBD1	TRBJ1-2	CASSHHPGQGADYGYTF	TGTGCCAGCAGCCATCATCCGGGACAGGGGGCTGACTATGGCTACACCTTC
TRBV6-4	NA	TRBD1	TRBJ1-5	CASRTGQETSNQPQHF	TGTGCCAGCAGGACCGGACAGGAGACTAGCAATCAGCCCCAGCATTTT
TRBV28	NA	TRBD1	TRBJ1-5	CASSPPSGTGGGQPQHF	TGTGCCAGCAGCCCACCCTCCGGGACAGGGGGCGGTCAGCCCCAGCATTTT
TRBV7-2	NA	NA	TRBJ2-3	CASSLRVGQSTTDTQYF	TGTGCCAGCAGCTTAAGGGTAGGCCAATCCACCACAGATACGCAGTATTTT
TRBV7-2	NA	TRBD1	TRBJ1-1	CASSLVSGQGRGTEAFF	TGTGCCAGCAGCTTAGTCTCGGGACAGGGACGAGGAACTGAAGCTTTCTTT
TRBV28	NA	NA	TRBJ2-2	CASSLVPRRNTGELFF	TGTGCCAGCAGTTTAGTTCCCAGGAGGAACACCGGGGAGCTGTTTTTT
TRBV11-2	NA	NA	TRBJ1-1	CASSLDGFRGRPTEAFF	TGTGCCAGCAGCTTAGACGGATTTCGGGGGCGCCCCACTGAAGCTTTCTTT
TRBV27	NA	TRBD2	TRBJ2-2	CASSFLASGNTGELFF	TGTGCCAGCAGTTTTTTGGCTAGCGGGAACACCGGGGAGCTGTTTTTT
TRBV28	once	TRBD2	TRBJ2-1	CASSPITRTSGWYNEQFF	TGTGCCAGCAGTCCGATAACGAGGACTAGCGGGTGGTACAATGAGCAGTTCTTC
TRBV6-5	NA	NA	TRBJ2-5	CASSYNRALQETQYF	TGTGCCAGCAGTTACAACAGAGCTCTACAAGAGACCCAGTACTTC
TRBV29-1	once	NA	TRBJ2-2	CSVGRGYTGELFF	TGCAGCGTGGGGCGGGGCTACACCGGGGAGCTGTTTTTT
TRBV19	NA	NA	TRBJ2-1	CASSIVPFYNEQFF	TGTGCCAGTAGTATTGTGCCCTTTTACAATGAGCAGTTCTTC
TRBV5-1	NA	TRBD1	TRBJ2-5	CASSPADRGNIQYF	TGCGCCAGCAGCCCGGCGGACAGGGGAAATATCCAGTACTTC
TRBV18	once	NA	TRBJ2-7	CASSPWTTVTLGEQYF	TGTGCCAGCTCACCCTGGACGACCGTTACTTTGGGCGAGCAGTACTTC
TRBV2	once	NA	TRBJ1-2	CASSEGPYGYTF	TGTGCCAGCAGCGAGGGACCCTATGGCTACACCTTC